A selection of T cell receptor beta chains follows, all from one sample in a study of T cell responses to AZD1222 COVID-19 vaccine. Produced via immunoSEQ multiplex PCR; TCRdb's table is partial and in-frame only. Among 150,000 to 200,000 clones, 88% were seen once, and the ten largest hold roughly 10%. This material consisted of peripheral blood, taken 28 days after the second AZD1222 dose. All receptors come from an adult who received the AZD1222 COVID-19 vaccine. Each CDR3 is given with its conserved first and last residue. A D gene is named only where the DNA matches it firmly. A row's size may be missing; if present it is once, few, many or a size class.

V gene	J gene	D gene	clone size	CDR3 protein	CDR3 DNA
TRBV11-2	TRBJ1-4	-	-	CASSLVDREKLFF	TGTGCCAGCAGCTTAGTGGATCGAGAAAAACTGTTTTTT
TRBV5-1	TRBJ2-3	TRBD2	-	CASSLLAGQAPDTQYF	TGCGCCAGCAGCTTACTAGCGGGCCAGGCCCCAGATACGCAGTATTTT
TRBV5-4	TRBJ2-4	-	-	CASTLSPRGGPGIQYF	TGTGCCAGCACCTTATCTCCTAGGGGGGGCCCGGGCATTCAGTACTTC
TRBV19	TRBJ1-5	-	-	CASSIRRSNQPQHF	TGTGCCAGTAGTATAAGGAGAAGCAATCAGCCCCAGCATTTT
TRBV27	TRBJ1-1	TRBD1	-	CASSPWTGGTEAFF	TGTGCCAGCAGCCCTTGGACAGGGGGCACTGAAGCTTTCTTT
TRBV6-5	TRBJ1-5	-	once	CASTGPGGEAQPQHF	TGTGCCAGCACTGGACCGGGAGGGGAGGCACAGCCCCAGCATTTT
TRBV7-9	TRBJ2-1	TRBD1	few	CASSLSGGPNNEQFF	TGTGCCAGCAGCTTATCAGGGGGACCTAACAATGAGCAGTTCTTC
TRBV3-1/TRBV3-2	TRBJ2-7	-	-	CASSQDMGRAYEQYF	TGTGCCAGCAGCCAAGATATGGGGAGAGCCTACGAGCAGTACTTC
TRBV10-3	TRBJ2-5	-	-	CAINDGPGETQYF	TGTGCCATCAACGACGGCCCAGGGGAGACCCAGTACTTC
TRBV12-3/TRBV12-4	TRBJ2-5	TRBD1	-	CASSWDRRETQYF	TGTGCCAGCAGTTGGGACAGGCGAGAGACCCAGTACTTC
TRBV19	TRBJ1-5	TRBD1	-	CASSTGQAGRPQHF	TGTGCCAGTAGTACCGGACAGGCCGGGAGGCCCCAGCATTTT
TRBV7-8	TRBJ1-1	-	-	CASSPRVNTEAFF	TGTGCCAGCAGCCCAAGGGTAAACACTGAAGCTTTCTTT
TRBV30	TRBJ1-2	-	-	CAWSGVLSAGYTF	TGTGCCTGGAGTGGGGTCCTTTCCGCTGGCTACACCTTC